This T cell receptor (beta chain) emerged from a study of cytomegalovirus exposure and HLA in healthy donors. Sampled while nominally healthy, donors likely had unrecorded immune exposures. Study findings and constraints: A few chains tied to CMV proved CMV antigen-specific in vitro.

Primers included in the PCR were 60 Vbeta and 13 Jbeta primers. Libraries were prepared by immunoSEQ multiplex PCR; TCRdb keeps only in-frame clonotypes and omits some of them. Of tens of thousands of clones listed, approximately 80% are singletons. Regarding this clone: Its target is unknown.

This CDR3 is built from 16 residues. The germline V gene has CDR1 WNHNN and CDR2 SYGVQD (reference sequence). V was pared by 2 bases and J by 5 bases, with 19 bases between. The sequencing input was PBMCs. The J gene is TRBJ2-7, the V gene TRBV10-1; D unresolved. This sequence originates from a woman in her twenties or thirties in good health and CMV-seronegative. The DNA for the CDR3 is TGCGCCAGCAGTGAGCCGAACTGTCCCCTCCCGAACGAGCAGTACTTC. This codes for CASSEPNCPLPNEQYF.